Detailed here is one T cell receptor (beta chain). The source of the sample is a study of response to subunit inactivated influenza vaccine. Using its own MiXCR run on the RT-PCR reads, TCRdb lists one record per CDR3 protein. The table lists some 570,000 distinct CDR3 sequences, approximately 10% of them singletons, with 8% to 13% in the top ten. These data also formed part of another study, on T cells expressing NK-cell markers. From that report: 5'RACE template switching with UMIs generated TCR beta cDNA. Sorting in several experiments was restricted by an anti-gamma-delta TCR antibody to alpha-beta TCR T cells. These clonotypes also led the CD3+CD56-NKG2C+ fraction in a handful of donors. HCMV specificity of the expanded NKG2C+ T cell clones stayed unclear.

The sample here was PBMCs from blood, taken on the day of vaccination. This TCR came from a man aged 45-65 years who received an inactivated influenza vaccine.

CDR3 in DNA: TGCGCCAGCAGCCAAGATAGGGGACACCCCTACGAGCAGTACTTC. Translated: CASSQDRGHPYEQYF. The V call is TRBV4-3, the J call TRBJ2-7; tentatively, D is TRBD1 (6 bases). The germline V and J ends were trimmed by 0 bases and 2 bases, with 11 bases remaining between them. CDR3 length equals 15 residues. The V gene's germline CDR1 is LGHNA and CDR2 YSLEER.